The entry below gives a single TCR beta chain sequence along with its context. These data are taken from a study of blood T cell repertoires in COVID-19. For the study at large: Material from acute and convalescent COVID-19 was sourced from the United States, Italy and Spain.

Per the germline V gene, CDR1 is SGHAT and CDR2 is FQNNGV. This CDR3 spans 14 amino acids. V was clipped by 5 bases and J by 3 bases; unmatched bases: 3. Repertoires were generated with immunoSEQ multiplex PCR, while TCRdb's copy carries only in-frame clones and drops some. The sample records fewer than 85,000 clones, 85% being singletons. The sequencing sample was made of peripheral blood. The chain links TRBV11-2 to TRBJ2-7, with 11 bases aligning to TRBD2. This clonotype originated in a man aged 80 or over with acute or convalescent COVID-19. The DNA for the CDR3 is TGTGCCAGCAGCAGACTAGCGGGATTCTACGAGCAGTACTTC. Encoded protein: CASSRLAGFYEQYF. Filled out from reference TRBV11-2 and TRBJ2-7, the complete variable domain reads EAGVAQSPRYKIIEKRQSVAFWCNPISGHATLYWYQQILGQGPKLLIQFQNNGVVDDSQLPKDRFSAERLKGVDSTLKIQPAKLEDSAVYLCASSRLAGFYEQYFGPGTRLTVT.